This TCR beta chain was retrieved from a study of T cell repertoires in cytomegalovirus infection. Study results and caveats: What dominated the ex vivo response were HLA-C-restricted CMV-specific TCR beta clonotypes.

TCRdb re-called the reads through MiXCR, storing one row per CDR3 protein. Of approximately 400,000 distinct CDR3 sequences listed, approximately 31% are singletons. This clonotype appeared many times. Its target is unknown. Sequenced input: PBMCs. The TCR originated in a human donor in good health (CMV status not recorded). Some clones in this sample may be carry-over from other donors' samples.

The CDR3 loop is CASSQGGPGANVLTF. The CDR3 bases are TGTGCCAGCAGTCAAGGGGGCCCTGGGGCCAACGTCCTGACTTTC. V gene TRBV28 combines with J gene TRBJ2-6; 7 nucleotides align to TRBD1. Germline CDR1 MDHEN, CDR2 SYDVKM. With V trimmed by 5 bases and J by 2 bases, 3 bases remained unmatched. This CDR3 has 15 amino acids.